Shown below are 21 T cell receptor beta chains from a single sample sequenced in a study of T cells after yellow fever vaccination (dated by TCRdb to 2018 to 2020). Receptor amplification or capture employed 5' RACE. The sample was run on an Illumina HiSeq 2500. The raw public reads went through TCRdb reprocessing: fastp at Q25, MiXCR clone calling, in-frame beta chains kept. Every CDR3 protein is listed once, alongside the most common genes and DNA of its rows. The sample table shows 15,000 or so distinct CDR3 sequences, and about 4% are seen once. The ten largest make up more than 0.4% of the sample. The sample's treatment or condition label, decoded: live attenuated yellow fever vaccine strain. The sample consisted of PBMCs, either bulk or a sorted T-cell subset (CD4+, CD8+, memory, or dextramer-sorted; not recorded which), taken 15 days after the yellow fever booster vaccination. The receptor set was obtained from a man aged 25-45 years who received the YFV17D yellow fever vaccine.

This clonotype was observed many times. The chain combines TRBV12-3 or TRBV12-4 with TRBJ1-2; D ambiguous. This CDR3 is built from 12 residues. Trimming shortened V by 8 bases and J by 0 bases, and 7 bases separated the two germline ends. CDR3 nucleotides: TGTGCCAGCTCCGTTTCTAACTATGGCTACACCTTC. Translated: CASSVSNYGYTF.

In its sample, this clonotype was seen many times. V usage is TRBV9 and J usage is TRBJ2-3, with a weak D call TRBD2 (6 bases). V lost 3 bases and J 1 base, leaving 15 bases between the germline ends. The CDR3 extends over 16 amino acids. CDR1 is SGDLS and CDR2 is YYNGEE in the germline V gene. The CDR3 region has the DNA TGTGCCAGCAGCGGGGGTGGAGGGCCCGGCACAGATACGCAGTATTTT. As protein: CASSGGGGPGTDTQYF. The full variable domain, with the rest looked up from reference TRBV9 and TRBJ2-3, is DSGVTQTPKHLITATGQRVTLRCSPRSGDLSVYWYQQSLDQGLQFLIQYYNGEERAKGNILERFSAQQFPDLHSELNLSSLELGDSALYFCASSGGGGPGTDTQYFGPGTRLTVL.

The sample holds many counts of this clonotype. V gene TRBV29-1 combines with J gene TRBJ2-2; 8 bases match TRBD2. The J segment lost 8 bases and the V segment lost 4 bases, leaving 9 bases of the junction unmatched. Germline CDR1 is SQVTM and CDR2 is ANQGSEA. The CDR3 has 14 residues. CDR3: CSVATSVQGGELFF. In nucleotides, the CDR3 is TGCAGCGTTGCGACTAGCGTTCAGGGGGGGGAGCTGTTTTTT.

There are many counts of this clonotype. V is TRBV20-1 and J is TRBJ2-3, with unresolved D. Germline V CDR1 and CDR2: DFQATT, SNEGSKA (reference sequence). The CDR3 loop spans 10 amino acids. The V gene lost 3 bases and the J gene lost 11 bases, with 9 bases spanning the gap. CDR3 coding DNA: TGCAGTGCTAGCAGGAGAGAGCAGTATTTT. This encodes CSASRREQYF.

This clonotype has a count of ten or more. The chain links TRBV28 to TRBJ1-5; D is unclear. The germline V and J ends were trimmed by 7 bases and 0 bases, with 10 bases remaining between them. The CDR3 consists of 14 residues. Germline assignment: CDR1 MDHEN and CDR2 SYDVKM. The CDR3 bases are TGTGCCAGCAATTTGGACCATAGCAATCAGCCCCAGCATTTT. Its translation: CASNLDHSNQPQHF.

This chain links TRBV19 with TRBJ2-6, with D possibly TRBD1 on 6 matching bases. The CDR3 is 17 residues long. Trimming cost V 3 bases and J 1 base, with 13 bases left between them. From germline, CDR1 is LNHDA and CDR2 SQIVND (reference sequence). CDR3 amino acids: CASSMGSQGSGANVLTF. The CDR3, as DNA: TGTGCCAGTAGTATGGGCTCGCAGGGGTCTGGGGCCAACGTCCTGACTTTC. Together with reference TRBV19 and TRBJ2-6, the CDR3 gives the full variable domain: DGGITQSPKYLFRKEGQNVTLSCEQNLNHDAMYWYRQDPGQGLRLIYYSQIVNDFQKGDIAEGYSVSREKKESFPLTVTSAQKNPTAFYLCASSMGSQGSGANVLTFGAGSRLTVL.

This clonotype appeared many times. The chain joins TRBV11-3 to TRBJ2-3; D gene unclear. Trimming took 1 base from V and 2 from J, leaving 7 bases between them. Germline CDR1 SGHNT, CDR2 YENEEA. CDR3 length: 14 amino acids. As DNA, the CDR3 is TGTGCCAGCAGCTTAGGTGGGTCCACAGATACGCAGTATTTT. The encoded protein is CASSLGGSTDTQYF.

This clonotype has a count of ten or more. The CDR3 DNA reads TGCGCCAGCAGCCAAAACGTACGGCCAGATACGCAGTATTTT. Its protein product is CASSQNVRPDTQYF. V and J are TRBV4-1 and TRBJ2-3; D not certain. The V and J ends lost 2 bases and 4 bases respectively, with 10 bases between them. Germline CDR1 reads MGHRA; CDR2 reads YSYEKL. This CDR3 spans 14 amino acids.

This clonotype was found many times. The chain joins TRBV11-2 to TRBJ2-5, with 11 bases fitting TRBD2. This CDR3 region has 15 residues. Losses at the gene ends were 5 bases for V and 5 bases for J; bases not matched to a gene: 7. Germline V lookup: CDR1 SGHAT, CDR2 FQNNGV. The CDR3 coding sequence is TGTGCCAGCAGCGTTACTAGCGGGAGTCCCGAGACCCAGTACTTC. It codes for CASSVTSGSPETQYF.

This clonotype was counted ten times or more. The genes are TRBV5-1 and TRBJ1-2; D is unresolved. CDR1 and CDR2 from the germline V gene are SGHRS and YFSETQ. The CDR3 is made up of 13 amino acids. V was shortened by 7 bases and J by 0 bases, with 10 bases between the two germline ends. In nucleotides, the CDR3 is TGCGCCAGCGGGGAAACAGCTAACTATGGCTACACCTTC. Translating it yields CASGETANYGYTF.

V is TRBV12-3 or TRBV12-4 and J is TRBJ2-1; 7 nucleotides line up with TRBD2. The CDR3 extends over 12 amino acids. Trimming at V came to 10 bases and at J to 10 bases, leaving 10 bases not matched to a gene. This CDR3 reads CATQTSRDEQFF. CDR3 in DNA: TGTGCCACCCAGACTAGCCGGGACGAGCAGTTCTTC.

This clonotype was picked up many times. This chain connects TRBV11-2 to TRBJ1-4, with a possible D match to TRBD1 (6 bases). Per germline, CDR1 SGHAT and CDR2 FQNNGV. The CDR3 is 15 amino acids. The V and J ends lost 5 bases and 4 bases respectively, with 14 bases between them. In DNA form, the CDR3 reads TGTGCCAGCAGCGAAAAGGGACAAAATAATGAAAAACTGTTTTTT. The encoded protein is CASSEKGQNNEKLFF.

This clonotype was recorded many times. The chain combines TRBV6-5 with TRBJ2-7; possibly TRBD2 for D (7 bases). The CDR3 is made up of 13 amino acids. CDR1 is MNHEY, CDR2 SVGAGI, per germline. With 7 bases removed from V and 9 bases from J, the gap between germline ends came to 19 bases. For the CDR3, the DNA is TGTGCCAGCACCCTAGAGGGAGGGGGACGGCAGTACTTC. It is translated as CASTLEGGGRQYF.

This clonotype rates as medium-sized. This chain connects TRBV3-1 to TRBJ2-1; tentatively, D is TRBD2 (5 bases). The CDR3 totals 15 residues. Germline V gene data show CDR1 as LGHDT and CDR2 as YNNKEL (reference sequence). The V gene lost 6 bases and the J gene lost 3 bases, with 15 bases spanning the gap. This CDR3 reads CASSIRRNGYNEQFF. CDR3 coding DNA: TGTGCCAGCAGTATCCGGAGGAACGGCTACAATGAGCAGTTCTTC.

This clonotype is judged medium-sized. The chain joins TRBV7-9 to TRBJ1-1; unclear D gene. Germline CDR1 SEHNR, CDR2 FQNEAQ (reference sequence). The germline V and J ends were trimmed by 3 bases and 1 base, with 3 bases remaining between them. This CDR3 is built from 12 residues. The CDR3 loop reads CASSFGNTEAFF. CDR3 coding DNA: TGTGCCAGCAGCTTCGGGAACACTGAAGCTTTCTTT.

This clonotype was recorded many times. The DNA for the CDR3 is TGTGCCAGCAGCTCGGGGGCACTCGAGCAGTACTTC. Protein product: CASSSGALEQYF. V gene TRBV7-9 combines with J gene TRBJ2-7; the D call may be TRBD1 or TRBD2 (6 bases each). Germline-derived CDR1 and CDR2 are SEHNR and FQNEAQ (reference sequence). CDR3 size: 12 residues. V was trimmed by 4 bases and J by 6 bases, leaving 10 bases between them. Full variable domain (rest looked up from reference TRBV7-9 and TRBJ2-7): DTGVSQNPRHKITKRGQNVTFRCDPISEHNRLYWYRQTLGQGPEFLTYFQNEAQLEKSRLLSDRFSAERPKGSFSTLEIQRTEQGDSAMYLCASSSGALEQYFGPGTRLTVT.

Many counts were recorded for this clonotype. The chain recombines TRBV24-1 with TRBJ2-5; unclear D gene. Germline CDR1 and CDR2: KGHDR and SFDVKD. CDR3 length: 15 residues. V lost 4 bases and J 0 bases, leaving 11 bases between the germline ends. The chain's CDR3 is CATSDLNPDQETQYF. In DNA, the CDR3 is TGTGCCACCAGTGACCTGAATCCAGACCAAGAGACCCAGTACTTC.

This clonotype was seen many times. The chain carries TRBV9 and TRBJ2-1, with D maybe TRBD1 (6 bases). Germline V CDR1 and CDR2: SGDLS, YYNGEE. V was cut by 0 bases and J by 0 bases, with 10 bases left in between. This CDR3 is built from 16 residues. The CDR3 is CASSVEPGVSYNEQFF. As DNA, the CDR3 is TGTGCCAGCAGCGTAGAGCCAGGGGTCTCCTACAATGAGCAGTTCTTC.

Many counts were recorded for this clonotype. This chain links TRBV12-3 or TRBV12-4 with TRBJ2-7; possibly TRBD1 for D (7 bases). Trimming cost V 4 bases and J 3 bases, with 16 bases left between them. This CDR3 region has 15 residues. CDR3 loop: CASSWRDSPGYEQYF. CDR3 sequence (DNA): TGTGCCAGCAGTTGGAGGGACAGCCCCGGCTACGAGCAGTACTTC.

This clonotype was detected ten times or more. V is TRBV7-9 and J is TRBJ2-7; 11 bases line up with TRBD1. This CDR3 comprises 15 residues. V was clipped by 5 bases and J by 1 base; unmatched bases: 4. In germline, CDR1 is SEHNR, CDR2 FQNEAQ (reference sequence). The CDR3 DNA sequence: TGTGCCAGCAGCCATGGGACAGGGGGATCCTACGAGCAGTACTTC. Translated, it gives CASSHGTGGSYEQYF.

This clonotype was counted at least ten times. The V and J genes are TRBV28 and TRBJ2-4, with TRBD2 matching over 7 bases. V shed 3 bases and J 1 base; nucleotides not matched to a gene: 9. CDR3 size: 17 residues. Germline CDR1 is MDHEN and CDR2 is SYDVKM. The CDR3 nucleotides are TGTGCCAGCAGTTTGTGGGGGGGGGGTCTGGCCAAAAACATTCAGTACTTC. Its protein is CASSLWGGGLAKNIQYF.